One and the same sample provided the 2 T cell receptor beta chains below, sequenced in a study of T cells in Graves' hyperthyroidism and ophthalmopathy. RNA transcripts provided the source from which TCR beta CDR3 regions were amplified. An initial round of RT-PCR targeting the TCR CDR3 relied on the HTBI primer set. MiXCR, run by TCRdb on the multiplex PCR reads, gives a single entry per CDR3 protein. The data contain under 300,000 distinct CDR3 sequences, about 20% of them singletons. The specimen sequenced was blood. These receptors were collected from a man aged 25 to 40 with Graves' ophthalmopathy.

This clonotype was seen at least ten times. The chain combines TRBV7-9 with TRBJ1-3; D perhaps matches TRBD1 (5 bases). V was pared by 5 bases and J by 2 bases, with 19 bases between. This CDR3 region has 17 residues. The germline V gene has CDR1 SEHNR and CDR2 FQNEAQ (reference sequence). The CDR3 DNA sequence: TGTGCCAGCAGCAGCCCAGTTCCAGGGAGTGCTGGAAACACCATATATTTT. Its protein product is CASSSPVPGSAGNTIYF.

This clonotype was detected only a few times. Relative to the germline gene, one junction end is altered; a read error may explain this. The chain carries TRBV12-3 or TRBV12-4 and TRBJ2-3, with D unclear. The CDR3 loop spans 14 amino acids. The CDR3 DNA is TGTGCCAGCAGTCCGACCCATAGCACAAATACGCAGTATTTT. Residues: CASSPTHSTNTQYF.